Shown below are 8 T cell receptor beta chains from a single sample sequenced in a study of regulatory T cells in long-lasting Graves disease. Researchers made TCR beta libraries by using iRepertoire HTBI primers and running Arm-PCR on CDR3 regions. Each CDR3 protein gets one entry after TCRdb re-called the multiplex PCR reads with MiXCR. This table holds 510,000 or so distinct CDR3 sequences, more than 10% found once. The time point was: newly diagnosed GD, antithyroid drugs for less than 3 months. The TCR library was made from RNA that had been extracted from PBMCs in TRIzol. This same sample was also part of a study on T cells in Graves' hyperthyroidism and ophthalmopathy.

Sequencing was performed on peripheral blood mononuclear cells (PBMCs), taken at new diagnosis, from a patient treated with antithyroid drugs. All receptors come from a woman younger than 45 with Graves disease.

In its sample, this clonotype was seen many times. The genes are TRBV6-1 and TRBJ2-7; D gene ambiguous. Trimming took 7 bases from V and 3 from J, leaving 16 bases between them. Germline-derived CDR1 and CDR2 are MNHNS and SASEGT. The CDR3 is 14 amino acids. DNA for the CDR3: TGTGCCAGCAAGCGAGGCCATAACTACTACGAGCAGTACTTC. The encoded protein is CASKRGHNYYEQYF.

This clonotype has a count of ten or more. CDR3: CASSFIAGGREQFF. CDR3 DNA: TGTGCCAGCAGCTTCATAGCGGGAGGGCGCGAGCAGTTCTTC. J is TRBJ2-1 and V is TRBV11-2; 11 positions match TRBD2. Trimming cost V 3 bases and J 10 bases; bases outside gene matches: 5. Germline-derived CDR1 and CDR2 are SGHAT and FQNNGV. The CDR3 runs to 14 residues.

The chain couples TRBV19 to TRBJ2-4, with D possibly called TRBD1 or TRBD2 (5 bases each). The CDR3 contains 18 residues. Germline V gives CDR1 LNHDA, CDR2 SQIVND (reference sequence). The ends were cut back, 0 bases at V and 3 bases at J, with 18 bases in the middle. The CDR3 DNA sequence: TGTGCCAGTAGTATAGAAAGGAGGACAACTACCGGCAAAAACATTCAGTACTTC. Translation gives CASSIERRTTTGKNIQYF.

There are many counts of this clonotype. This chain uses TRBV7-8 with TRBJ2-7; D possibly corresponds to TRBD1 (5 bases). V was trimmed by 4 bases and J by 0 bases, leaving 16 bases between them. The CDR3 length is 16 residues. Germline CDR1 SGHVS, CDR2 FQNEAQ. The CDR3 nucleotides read TGTGCCAGCAGCTCCCAGGGCAGCTTAAGCTCCTACGAGCAGTACTTC. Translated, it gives CASSSQGSLSSYEQYF.

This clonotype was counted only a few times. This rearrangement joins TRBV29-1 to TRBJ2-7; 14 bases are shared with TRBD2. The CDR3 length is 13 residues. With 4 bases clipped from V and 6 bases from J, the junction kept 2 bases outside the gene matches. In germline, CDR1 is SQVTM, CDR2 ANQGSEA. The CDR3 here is CSVAGLAGAEQYF. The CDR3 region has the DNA TGCAGCGTTGCGGGACTAGCGGGAGCCGAGCAGTACTTC.

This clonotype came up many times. CDR3 DNA: TGCAGTGCTAGTGGGGCAGAATTCACTAGCACCGCATATGGCTACACCTTC. It specifies CSASGAEFTSTAYGYTF. The chain joins TRBV20-1 to TRBJ1-2, with D possibly TRBD1 on 5 matching bases. CDR1 and CDR2 from the germline V gene are DFQATT and SNEGSKA (reference sequence). Trimming removed 3 bases from V and 5 bases from J, with 25 bases in between. The CDR3 is made up of 17 amino acids.

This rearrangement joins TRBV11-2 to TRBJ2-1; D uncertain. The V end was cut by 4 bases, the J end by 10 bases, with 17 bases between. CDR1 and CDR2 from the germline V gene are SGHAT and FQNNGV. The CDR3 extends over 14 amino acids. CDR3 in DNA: TGTGCCAGCAGCTCACCCCTAGTTAGTTGGGAGCAGTTCTTC. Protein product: CASSSPLVSWEQFF.

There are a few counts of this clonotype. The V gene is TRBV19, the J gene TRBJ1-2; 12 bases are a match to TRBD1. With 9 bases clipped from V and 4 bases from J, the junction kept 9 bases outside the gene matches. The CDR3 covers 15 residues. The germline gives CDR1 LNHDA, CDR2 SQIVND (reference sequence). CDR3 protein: CASSGQGASRYGYTF. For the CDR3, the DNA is TGTGCCAGCTCGGGACAGGGGGCCTCACGCTATGGCTACACCTTC.